This record looks at one T cell receptor (beta chain) sequence and its context. Its antigen is unknown. The CDR3 runs to 15 residues. Trimming shortened V by 0 bases and J by 2 bases, and 10 bases separated the two germline ends. Germline CDR1 SGHNT, CDR2 YENEEA. This entry belongs to a study of T cells in localized non-small cell lung cancer. Assay: immunoSEQ multiplex PCR; the TCRdb copy retains only in-frame clones and omits some. The data hold about 3,000 clones, with roughly 29% observed a single time. Study observations and caveats: Among blood samples, higher T cell density accompanied longer overall survival. In uninvolved adjacent lung, T cell clonality reached its highest value, exceeding tumor. For the top 100 tumor clones, a median about 57 also appeared in adjacent lung. Heterogeneity stays possible, as sequencing covered only one tumor region.

This receptor was taken from a male donor at least 60 years old with stage I lung adenocarcinoma. Material: lung tumor tissue, obtained before any cancer treatment. The rearrangement joins TRBV11-3 to TRBJ1-1, with D perhaps TRBD1 (6 bases). The CDR3 nucleotides are TGTGCCAGCAGCTTAGAGGGACACCAAAACACTGAAGCTTTCTTT. Translating gives CASSLEGHQNTEAFF.